A single sample is the source of the 6 T cell receptor beta chains below, sequenced in a study of immune heterogeneity within non-small cell lung tumors. Per sample, around 600 ng of bulk tumor genomic DNA was the template used. Surgeons took several biopsies per primary tumor, spaced far apart, during surgery. The cohort was untreated, with newly diagnosed non-small cell lung cancer undergoing curative surgery. Amplifying TCR beta CDR3 involved multiplex PCR carried out with 32 V and 13 J primers. TCRdb re-called the multiplex PCR reads through MiXCR, storing one row per CDR3 protein. The sample holds 1,700 or so distinct CDR3 sequences, 48% seen once. The sequenced sample was lung tumor tissue. Every receptor here comes from a man in his sixties with non-small cell lung cancer.

The rearrangement links TRBV28 to TRBJ1-1; D possibly corresponds to TRBD1 (6 bases). V was clipped by 6 bases and J by 5 bases, with 16 bases between them. The germline gives CDR1 MDHEN, CDR2 SYDVKM. The CDR3 has 14 amino acids. The CDR3 DNA reads TGTGCCAGCAGAGAGACAGGTCGAGGGACTGAAGCTTTCTTT. It yields the protein CASRETGRGTEAFF.

This clonotype was seen only a few times. The chain couples TRBV4-2 to TRBJ2-1; the D is unclear. This CDR3 spans 12 amino acids. Germline loops: CDR1 LGHNA, CDR2 YNFKEQ. V dropped 2 bases and J dropped 4 bases, with 3 bases sitting between them. The CDR3 DNA sequence: TGTGCCAGCAGCCAAAATTACAATGAGCAGTTCTTC. Translating it yields CASSQNYNEQFF.

A few counts support this clonotype. The gene calls are TRBV11-2 and TRBJ2-1; D gene unclear. Germline V gives CDR1 SGHAT, CDR2 FQNNGV. This CDR3 contains 15 residues. Trimming pared 0 bases from V and 0 bases from J, leaving 6 bases between. The CDR3 nucleotides read TGTGCCAGCAGCTTAGAGGTCGTCTCCTACAATGAGCAGTTCTTC. Translating it yields CASSLEVVSYNEQFF.

This clonotype was seen only once. V is TRBV30 and J is TRBJ2-1, with 7 bases matching TRBD2. V shed 4 bases, J shed 9 bases, and the junction held 18 bases outside the gene matches. The germline CDR1 and CDR2 sequences are GTSNPN and SVGIG (reference sequence). The CDR3 contains 16 residues. The CDR3 DNA follows: TGTGCCTGGATTGGTGCGGGACTAACGGTTGTGGGTGAGCAGTTCTTC. This codes for CAWIGAGLTVVGEQFF.

This clonotype has a handful of counts. The chain employs TRBV6-1 and TRBJ1-3; 7 nucleotides match TRBD1. This CDR3 has 16 amino acids. Germline-derived CDR1 and CDR2 are MNHNS and SASEGT. Unmatched junction bases numbered 4, after V lost 0 bases and J lost 2 bases. DNA of the CDR3: TGTGCCAGCAGTGAAGCGGGTCAGGGGGCTGGAAACACCATATATTTT. This encodes CASSEAGQGAGNTIYF.

The chain has TRBV7-8 and TRBJ1-1, with D perhaps matching TRBD1 (5 bases). The germline V and J ends were trimmed by 8 bases and 3 bases, with 19 bases remaining between them. The CDR3 runs to 15 residues. The V gene's germline CDR1 is SGHVS and CDR2 FQNEAQ. The DNA for the CDR3 is TGTGCCAGCGGGGAGTGGGGGATTCGGGACACTGAAGCTTTCTTT. It codes for CASGEWGIRDTEAFF.